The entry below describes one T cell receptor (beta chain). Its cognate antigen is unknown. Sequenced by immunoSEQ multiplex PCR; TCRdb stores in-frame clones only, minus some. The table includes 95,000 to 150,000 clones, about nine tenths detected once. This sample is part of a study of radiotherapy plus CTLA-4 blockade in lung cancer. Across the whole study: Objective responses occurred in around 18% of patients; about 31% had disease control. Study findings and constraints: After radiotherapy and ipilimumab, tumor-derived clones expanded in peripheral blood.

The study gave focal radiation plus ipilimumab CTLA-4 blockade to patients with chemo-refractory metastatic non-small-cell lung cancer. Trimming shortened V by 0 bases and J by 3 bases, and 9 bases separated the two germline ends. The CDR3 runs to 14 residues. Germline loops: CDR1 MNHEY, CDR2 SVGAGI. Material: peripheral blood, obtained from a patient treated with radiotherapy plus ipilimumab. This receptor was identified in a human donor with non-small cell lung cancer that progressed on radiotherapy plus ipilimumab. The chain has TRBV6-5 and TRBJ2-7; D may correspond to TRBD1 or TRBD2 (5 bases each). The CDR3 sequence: CASSYSWGSYEQYF. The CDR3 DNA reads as TGTGCCAGCAGTTACTCCTGGGGGAGCTACGAGCAGTACTTC.